The clone carrying this T cell receptor beta chain has ten or more counts. This record comes from a study of identical twins. MiXCR was run by TCRdb on the 5' RACE reads, yielding one entry per CDR3 protein. The sample carries 250,000 to 300,000 distinct CDR3 sequences, over 8.5% recorded once. Germline V gene data show CDR1 as MNHNS and CDR2 as SASEGT. The CDR3 spans 15 residues. The V and J ends lost 5 bases and 7 bases, in that order; junction bases with no gene match: 9. These same records also appear under a second study, on yellow fever vaccine responses in identical twins. That report adds: Reportedly, the response of twins' T cells to the vaccine seemed partly convergent, partly personalized.

What was sequenced was CD8+ T cells sorted from blood. The origin of this receptor is a woman between 18 and 29 years old in good health. The V gene is TRBV6-1, the J gene TRBJ2-2, with 8 bases aligning to TRBD1. The CDR3 DNA sequence: TGTGCCAGCAGTCGCCTGGACAGGGACGGCGGGGAGCTGTTTTTT. This gives the protein CASSRLDRDGGELFF.